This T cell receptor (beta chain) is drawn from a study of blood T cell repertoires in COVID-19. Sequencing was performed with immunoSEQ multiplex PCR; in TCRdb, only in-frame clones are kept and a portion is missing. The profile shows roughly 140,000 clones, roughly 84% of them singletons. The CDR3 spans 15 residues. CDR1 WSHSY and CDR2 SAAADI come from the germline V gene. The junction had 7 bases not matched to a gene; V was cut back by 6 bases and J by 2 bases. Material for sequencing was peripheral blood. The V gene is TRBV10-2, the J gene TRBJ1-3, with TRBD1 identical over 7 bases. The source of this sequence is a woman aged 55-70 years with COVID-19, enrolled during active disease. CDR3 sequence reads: CASRIQGWPGNTIYF. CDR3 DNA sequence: TGCGCCAGCAGGATACAGGGGTGGCCTGGAAACACCATATATTTT.